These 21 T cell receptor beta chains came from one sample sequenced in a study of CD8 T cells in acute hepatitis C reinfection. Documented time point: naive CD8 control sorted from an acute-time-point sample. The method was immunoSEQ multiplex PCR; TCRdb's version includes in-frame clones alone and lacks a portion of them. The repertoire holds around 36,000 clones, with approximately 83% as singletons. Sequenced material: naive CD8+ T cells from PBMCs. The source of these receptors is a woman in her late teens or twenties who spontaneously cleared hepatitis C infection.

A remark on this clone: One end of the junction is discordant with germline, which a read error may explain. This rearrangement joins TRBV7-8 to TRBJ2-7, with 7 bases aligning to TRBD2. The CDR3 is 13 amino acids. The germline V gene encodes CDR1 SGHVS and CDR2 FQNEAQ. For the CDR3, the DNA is TGTGCCAGCAGCTTAGCGGGGGGGAGCCAGGAGCACTTC. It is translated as CASSLAGGSQEHF. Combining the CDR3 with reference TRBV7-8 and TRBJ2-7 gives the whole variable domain GAGVSQSPRYKVAKRGQDVALRCDPISGHVSLFWYQQALGQGPEFLTYFQNEAQLDKSGLPSDRFFAERPEGSVSTLKIQRTQQEDSAVYLCASSLAGGSQEHFGPGTRLTVT.

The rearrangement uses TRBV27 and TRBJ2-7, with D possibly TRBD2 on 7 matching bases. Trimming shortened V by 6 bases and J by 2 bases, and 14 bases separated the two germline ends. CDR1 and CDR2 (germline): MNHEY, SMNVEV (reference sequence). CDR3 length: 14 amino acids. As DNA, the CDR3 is TGTGCCAGCAGATCGGGGGGCCTGACCTACGAGCAGTACTTC. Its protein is CASRSGGLTYEQYF.

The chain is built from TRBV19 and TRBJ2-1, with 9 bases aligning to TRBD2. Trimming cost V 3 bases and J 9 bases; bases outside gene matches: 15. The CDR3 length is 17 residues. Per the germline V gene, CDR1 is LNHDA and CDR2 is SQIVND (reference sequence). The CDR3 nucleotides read TGTGCCAGTAGTATTGTTCTCGCGGGAGGGCCCCGTGCTGAGCAGTTCTTC. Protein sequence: CASSIVLAGGPRAEQFF.

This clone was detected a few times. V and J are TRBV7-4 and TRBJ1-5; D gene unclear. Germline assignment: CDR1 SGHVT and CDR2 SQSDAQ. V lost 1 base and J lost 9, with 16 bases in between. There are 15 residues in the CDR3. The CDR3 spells CASSLGPRTMGPQHF. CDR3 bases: TGTGCCAGCAGCTTAGGACCCCGGACCATGGGGCCCCAGCATTTT.

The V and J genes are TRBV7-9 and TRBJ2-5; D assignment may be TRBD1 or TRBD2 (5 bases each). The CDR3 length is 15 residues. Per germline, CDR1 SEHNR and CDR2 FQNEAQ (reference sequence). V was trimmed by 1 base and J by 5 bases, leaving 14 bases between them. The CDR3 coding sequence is TGTGCCAGCAGCTTAGTATTGGGGGTTAGGGAGACCCAGTACTTC. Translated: CASSLVLGVRETQYF.

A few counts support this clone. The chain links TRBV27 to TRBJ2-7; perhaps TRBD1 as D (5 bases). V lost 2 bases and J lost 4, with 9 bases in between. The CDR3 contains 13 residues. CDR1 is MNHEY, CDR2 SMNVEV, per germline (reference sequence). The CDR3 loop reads CASSLRGRYEQYF. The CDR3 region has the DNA TGTGCCAGCAGTTTAAGGGGCAGATACGAGCAGTACTTC.

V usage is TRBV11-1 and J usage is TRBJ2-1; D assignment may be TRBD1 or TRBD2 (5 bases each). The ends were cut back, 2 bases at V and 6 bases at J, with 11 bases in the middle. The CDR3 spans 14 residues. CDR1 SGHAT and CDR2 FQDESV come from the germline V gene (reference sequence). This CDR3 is CASSLLGTTNEQFF. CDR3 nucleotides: TGTGCCAGCAGCTTACTCGGGACCACCAATGAGCAGTTCTTC.

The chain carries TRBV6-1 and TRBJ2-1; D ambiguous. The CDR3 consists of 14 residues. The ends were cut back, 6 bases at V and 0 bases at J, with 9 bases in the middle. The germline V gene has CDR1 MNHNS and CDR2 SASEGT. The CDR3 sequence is CASSGPSSYNEQFF. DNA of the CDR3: TGTGCCAGCAGCGGGCCTAGCTCCTACAATGAGCAGTTCTTC.

The CDR3 sequence is CATSRDGGFTGYTF. The CDR3 DNA reads as TGTGCCACCAGCAGAGATGGGGGATTTACGGGCTACACCTTC. The chain has TRBV15 and TRBJ1-2, with D possibly being TRBD1 (5 bases). In germline, CDR1 is LNHNV, CDR2 YYDKDF (reference sequence). V lost 0 bases and J lost 8, with 13 bases in between. The CDR3 sequence is 14 residues long.

In DNA form, the CDR3 reads TGTGCCAGTAGTTCGAGACAGGGTCGTTCTAGCGGGAGTTCCCAGCCTGGGGCCAACGTCCTGACTTTC. It is translated as CASSSRQGRSSGSSQPGANVLTF. The gene calls are TRBV19 and TRBJ2-6; 10 bases are a match to TRBD2. Trimming removed 5 bases from V and 2 bases from J; junction bases left unmatched: 24. This CDR3 is 23 amino acids long. Germline V gene lookup returns CDR1 LNHDA and CDR2 SQIVND (reference sequence).

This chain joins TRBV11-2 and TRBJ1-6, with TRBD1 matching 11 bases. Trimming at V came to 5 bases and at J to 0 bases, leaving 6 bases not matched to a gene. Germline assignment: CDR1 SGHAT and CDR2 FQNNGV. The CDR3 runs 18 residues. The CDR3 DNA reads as TGTGCCAGCAGCGCCGGACAGGGGGCGAGCTCCTATAATTCACCCCTCCACTTT. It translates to CASSAGQGASSYNSPLHF.

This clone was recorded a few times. The CDR3 DNA sequence: TGTGCCAGCAGCATAGGGCCCGAGGTCGAGCAGTACTTC. This sequence encodes CASSIGPEVEQYF. The genes are TRBV7-9 and TRBJ2-7; D call uncertain. Deletions cut 5 bases from V and 6 bases from J, with 14 bases between. The V gene's germline CDR1 is SEHNR and CDR2 FQNEAQ (reference sequence). The length of the CDR3 is 13 residues. The whole variable domain, remainder taken from reference TRBV7-9 and TRBJ2-7, is DTGVSQNPRHKITKRGQNVTFRCDPISEHNRLYWYRQTLGQGPEFLTYFQNEAQLEKSRLLSDRFSAERPKGSFSTLEIQRTEQGDSAMYLCASSIGPEVEQYFGPGTRLTVT.

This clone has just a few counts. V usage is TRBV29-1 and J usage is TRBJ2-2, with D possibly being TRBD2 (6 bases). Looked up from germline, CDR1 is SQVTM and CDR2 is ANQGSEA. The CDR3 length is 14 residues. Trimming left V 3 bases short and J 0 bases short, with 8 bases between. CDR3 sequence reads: CSVDAGPNTGELFF. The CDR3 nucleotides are TGCAGCGTTGACGCGGGACCGAACACCGGGGAGCTGTTTTTT.

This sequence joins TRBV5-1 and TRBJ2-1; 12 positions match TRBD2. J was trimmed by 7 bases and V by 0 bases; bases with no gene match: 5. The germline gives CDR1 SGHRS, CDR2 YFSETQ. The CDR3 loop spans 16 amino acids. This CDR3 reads CASSLGLAGAMNEQFF. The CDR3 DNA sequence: TGCGCCAGCAGCTTGGGACTAGCGGGAGCGATGAATGAGCAGTTCTTC.

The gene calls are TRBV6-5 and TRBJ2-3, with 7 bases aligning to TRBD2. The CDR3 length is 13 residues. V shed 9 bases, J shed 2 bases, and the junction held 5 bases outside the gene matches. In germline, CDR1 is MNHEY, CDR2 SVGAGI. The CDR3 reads CASVAGLTDTQYF. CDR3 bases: TGTGCCAGTGTAGCGGGCCTCACAGATACGCAGTATTTT.

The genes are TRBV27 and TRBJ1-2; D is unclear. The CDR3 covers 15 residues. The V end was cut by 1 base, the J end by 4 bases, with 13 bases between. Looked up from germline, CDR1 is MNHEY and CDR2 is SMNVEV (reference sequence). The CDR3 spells CASSLFLGSAYGYTF. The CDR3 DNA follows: TGTGCCAGCAGTTTATTCCTGGGCAGTGCCTATGGCTACACCTTC.

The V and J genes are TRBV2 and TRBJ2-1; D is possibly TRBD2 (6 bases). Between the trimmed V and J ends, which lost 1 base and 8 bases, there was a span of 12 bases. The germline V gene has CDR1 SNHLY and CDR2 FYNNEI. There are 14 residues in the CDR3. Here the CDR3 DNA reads TGTGCCAGCAGTGAAGGGACTAATCGGGATGAGCAGTTCTTC. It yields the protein CASSEGTNRDEQFF. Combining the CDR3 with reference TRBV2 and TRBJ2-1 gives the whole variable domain EPEVTQTPSHQVTQMGQEVILRCVPISNHLYFYWYRQILGQKVEFLVSFYNNEISEKSEIFDDQFSVERPDGSNFTLKIRSTKLEDSAMYFCASSEGTNRDEQFFGPGTRLTVL.

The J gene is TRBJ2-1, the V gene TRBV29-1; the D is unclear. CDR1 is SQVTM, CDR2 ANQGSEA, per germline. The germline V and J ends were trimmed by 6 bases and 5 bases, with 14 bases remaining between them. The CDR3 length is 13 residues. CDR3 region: CSVGTSGHNEQFF. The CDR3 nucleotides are TGCAGCGTCGGAACCTCTGGCCACAATGAGCAGTTCTTC.

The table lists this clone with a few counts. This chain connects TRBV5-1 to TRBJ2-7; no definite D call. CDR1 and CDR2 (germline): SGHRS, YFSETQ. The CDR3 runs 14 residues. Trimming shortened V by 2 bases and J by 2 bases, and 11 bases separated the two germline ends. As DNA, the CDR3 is TGCGCCAGCAGCTTAGGATTCCAGACCTACGAGCAGTACTTC. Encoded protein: CASSLGFQTYEQYF.

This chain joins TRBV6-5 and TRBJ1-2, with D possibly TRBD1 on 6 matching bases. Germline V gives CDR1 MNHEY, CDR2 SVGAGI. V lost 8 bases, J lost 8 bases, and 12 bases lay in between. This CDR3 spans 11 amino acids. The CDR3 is CASREGEGYTF. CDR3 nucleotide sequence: TGTGCCAGCCGGGAGGGGGAGGGCTACACCTTC.

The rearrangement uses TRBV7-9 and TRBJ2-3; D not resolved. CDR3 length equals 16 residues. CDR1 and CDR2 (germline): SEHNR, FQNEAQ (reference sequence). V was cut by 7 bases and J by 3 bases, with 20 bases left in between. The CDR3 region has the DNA TGTGCCAGCACGGCAGGCCCTCAGGTCGGGACAGATACGCAGTATTTT. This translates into CASTAGPQVGTDTQYF.